Here is one TCR beta chain with its context. Its specific antigen is unknown. Base quality data are lacking; no much larger clone is found one base away. The sample is drawn from a study of cytomegalovirus exposure and HLA in healthy donors (dated by TCRdb to about 2017). Notes on the research overall: An earlier analysis of roughly 610 of the donors reported roughly 300 Gb of sequence data and around 100 million unique TCR beta sequences obtained from roughly 170 million T cells. An early release that covered about 600 HLA-typed donors contained about 290 gigabases of sequencing data and tens of millions of unique TCR sequences. Among the roughly 380 genotyped donors, 81% belonged to the genetic ancestry cluster associated with self-reported Caucasian donors. The study was designed to test whether signatures of past pathogen exposure could be identified by cataloging public T cell receptors. The T cell repertoires of some 700 subjects were profiled by immunosequencing and related to cytomegalovirus serostatus. In addition to the first cohort of 650 to 800 subjects, a separate validation cohort of approximately 110 different subjects was used. To predict cytomegalovirus infection status, the study combined high-throughput TCR immunosequencing, statistical association of individual TCRs with disease status, and machine learning. A later analysis re-examined previously published TCR beta repertoires from about 670 donors and added high-resolution HLA genotyping to investigate patterns of TCR occurrence. Rather than drawing on any new phenotypic data, the later analysis identified candidate immune exposures from TCR beta sequences and the way those sequences occurred across donors. An earlier analysis of approximately 640 of the donors applied high-throughput TCR beta sequencing to assess whether each TCR beta V gene segment acted as functional or pseudogenic. Donor age, sex, ethnicity and CMV serostatus were compiled together with the repertoire data. A later genetic analysis took genome-wide SNP genotypes for about 55% of the roughly 700 donors and used that subset as a discovery cohort. All discovery cohort repertoires had been generated on a single sequencing platform. HLA typing covered class I and class II loci at four-digit resolution. The number of donors typed differed by locus, with about 629-640 for A, B, C, DRB1 and DQB1, around 560 for DQA1, over 600 for DPA1, and over 400 for DPB1. Because of strong linkage in the cohort, roughly five DR-DQ haplotypes were treated as single units for association and clustering. On average, about 240,000 unique TCR beta nucleotide sequences were sequenced per donor among fewer than 500 genotyped donors of the cohort, with roughly 19% of those sequences being non-productive.

The library was obtained by the immunoSEQ multiplex PCR assay. For the multiplex PCR, a mixture combining 60 forward primers for TCR Vbeta segments and 13 reverse primers for TCR Jbeta segments was used. Amplification of the CDR3 region of rearranged TCR beta genes was performed with a multiplex PCR assay on genomic DNA. Amplified TCR beta libraries were sequenced as 87-base-pair reads on the Illumina HiSeq System. On the study's bioinformatics: In a later analysis, tens of millions of unique TCR beta chains were counted across the 500 to 850 repertoires, and approximately 9.9 million of these chains were shared by at least two donors. Raw reads were error-corrected and collapsed into unique sequences by a nearest-neighbor algorithm in which closely related sequences were merged to remove PCR and sequencing errors. V, D and J gene segments were assigned by aligning CDR3 sequences to IMGT reference sequences. For a sequence to be retained, a match of at least six nucleotides to both a V gene segment and a J gene segment was required. A rearrangement counted as productive if the CDR3 had no stop codons and remained in frame with V and J, and every other rearrangement counted as non-productive. Following IMGT convention, CDR3 was defined as the stretch from the second conserved V-encoded cysteine to the conserved J-encoded phenylalanine. The earlier analysis of about 530 of the donors excluded any sequence lacking an unambiguous match to a single V gene segment. In an earlier analysis of 587 of the donors, a V segment was called functional when productive rearrangements were above 56.7%, and segregating when the standard deviation between donors exceeded 5%. A statistical classification framework was developed to diagnose cytomegalovirus status using the catalog of TCR beta chain sequences. A later analysis assigned V and J genes by comparing TCR nucleotide sequences with IMGT/GENE-DB human TR gene sequences. A later analysis assigned CDR3 sequences and most-parsimonious VDJ recombination scenarios with the TCRdist pipeline. A later analysis defined each TCR beta chain by its CDR3 amino acid sequence plus V-gene family, and excluded reads lacking a unique V-gene family. In a later analysis, approximately 640 highly shared, low-generation-probability nucleotide sequences were removed to address suspected cross-contamination and a sequencing artifact. In a later analysis, a clonal expansion index was calculated for each public chain from normalized within-repertoire ranks of inferred template counts. A later analysis computed generation probabilities with a VDJ recombination model fitted to out-of-frame rearrangements, and checked the results against IGoR. In a later analysis, TCR-TCR, TCR-HLA and TCR-CMV co-occurrence was scored with hypergeometric tests, and a repertoire-size bias correction was applied to TCR pairs. False discovery rates were estimated in a later analysis by permuting HLA or CMV assignments 20 times. In a later analysis, co-occurring TCRs were grouped with DBSCAN, and TCRdist sequence similarity was added when clustering was performed within HLA-allele-positive subsets. For co-occurrence clustering, repertoires with fewer than 30,000 or more than 120,000 public chains were excluded, along with four or five repertoires with anomalous nucleotide sharing. What TCRdb holds here is the immuneACCESS table cut down to in-frame rearrangements. Part of the clones is not present; checked against another copy, under half of the missing clones reflect an unresolved V gene, and the others are unexplained. The DNA was the basis for D and trimming; V, J and clone size are from that table. Here the sample has about 200,000 clones; 75% to 85% occur a single time. The ten largest clones capture roughly 2.5% of the sample.

The cohort consisted of hundreds of healthy bone marrow donors. At the time of sampling, every cohort member was nominally healthy, though immune exposures that went unrecorded were likely present. The donor was CMV seronegative and belonged to the group of 352 seronegative cohort members. A peripheral blood sample was collected from each donor, and TCR beta sequencing was performed on peripheral blood mononuclear cells. Genomic DNA extraction from the blood cell samples was performed with the Qiagen DNeasy Blood Extraction Kit. In the germline V gene, CDR1 corresponds to LGHNA and CDR2 to YNFKEQ. V and J are truncated by 0 bases and 5 bases respectively, leaving an intervening sequence of 15 bases. The CDR3 goes from the cysteine to the phenylalanine over 16 residues. The DNA shown is the 48-base CDR3, in frame from base 1. Results the study describes overall, beyond this receptor: Strong co-occurrence of HLA alleles, especially DR and DQ, made assigning TCR associations to individual alleles difficult. A further reported finding was that TCR beta sequences accurately predicted the HLA-A and HLA-B alleles for most subjects in the first cohort. A group of highly shared sequence variants was considered likely to be a technical artifact of the sequencing pipeline. A later genetic analysis associated a missense DCLRE1C variant with V-gene and J-gene trimming of TCR beta chains, and an independent cohort replicated the association. In vitro tests confirmed that a few of the cytomegalovirus-associated TCR beta chains recognize cytomegalovirus antigens. The 87-base-pair reads could not distinguish some IMGT-functional V segments, including TRBV6-2 and TRBV6-3, so those segments were excluded. HLA typing was unavailable for some donors at each locus, so association tests used only the typed subset. A later analysis associated about 17,000 TCR beta sequences with specific HLA alleles at a false discovery rate of 0.05. In an earlier analysis of some 540 of the donors, most TCR beta V segments appeared in productive rearrangements about 87% or about 30% of the time, broadly matching IMGT annotations. The study listed 164 TCR beta chains as associated with cytomegalovirus. Compared with the roughly 720-donor mean, donors in an Asian-associated ancestry cluster had fewer N-insertions in productive TCRs, according to a later genetic analysis. In a later analysis, most CMV-associated TCR beta chains were found to appear HLA-restricted, with HLA associations seemingly driven largely by CMV exposure. Only TCR beta chains were sequenced in this cohort, and the absence of alpha or paired-chain data limited detectable features. The only immune exposure information available for the cohort was CMV serostatus. The authors suggested that the approach could potentially be extended to other disease states and immunological phenotypes. Most TCR sequences were observed very rarely across donors, whereas some public TCRs were present in many individuals. Fewer than 20 rarely observed V segments, including chromosome 9 orphons, were excluded from the earlier analysis of approximately 500 of the donors because counts were too low. In a later analysis, the rate of TCR association differed among HLA loci, with DRB1 alleles having the most associated TCRs and HLA-C alleles having the fewest. A later analysis reported that several top co-occurrence clusters appeared linked to parvovirus B19, influenza, CMV and Epstein-Barr virus. In a later analysis, HLA-associated TCR beta chains showed more clonal expansion and lower generation probabilities than non-associated chains that were equally common. In both the original and validation cohorts, the classifier was reported to diagnose cytomegalovirus status with high specificity and sensitivity. The presence/absence analyses assumed that sequencing depth was roughly uniform across donors, and that assumption may not be true. Linkage disequilibrium might explain the correlated functional status among segregating V segments, but an unknown experimental factor could not be excluded.

Rearrangement joined TRBV4-2 to TRBJ2-3; perhaps TRBD2 is the D gene, with 6 bases matching. Sequences were obtained from PBMCs. This TCR derives from a woman aged 40 to 50 in good health and CMV-seronegative. This receptor carries the CDR3 CASSQDFGGNRDTQYF. The sequenced DNA is TGTGCCAGCAGCCAAGATTTTGGCGGGAATCGAGATACGCAGTATTTT.